This TCR beta chain was retrieved from a study of shared clonotypes between healthy human individuals. Study in general: The people who gave samples were a couple of women and a few men aged 18 to 49.

Whole-study findings and limits: Sharing across several donors was seen in 4% to 6.5% of naive CD4 clonotypes.

CD8 cells regarded as naive lacked CD45RO, were positively chosen for CCR7, and omitted terminally differentiated effector memory CD45RA+ cells. TCRdb's copy holds only in-frame clones and misses some; the assay was immunoSEQ multiplex PCR. The sample yields 2 million to 2.5 million clones, roughly 95% seen once. With V trimmed by 1 base and J by 4 bases, 4 bases remained unmatched. Germline V gene sequence: CDR1 SGHDT, CDR2 YYEEEE. CDR3 length: 15 amino acids. As for this clone: Its specificity is unknown.

The sequenced sample was naive CD8+ T cells sorted from blood. The V and J genes are TRBV5-6 and TRBJ2-3; 9 positions match TRBD2. This TCR derives from a man in his late teens or twenties in good health. The CDR3 nucleotides read TGTGCCAGCAGCTTGTTGACTAGCGGCGCAGATACGCAGTATTTT. It codes for CASSLLTSGADTQYF.